These T cell receptor beta chains were read from a single sample in a study of human T cells and chemical hapten exposure. TCRdb re-called the RACE reads with MiXCR, one entry per CDR3 protein. This table holds some 70,000 distinct CDR3 sequences, approximately 9.9% found once. The source was whole blood, collected in connection with sensitization to the hapten diphenylcyclopropenone (DPC). The receptor set was obtained from a woman aged 50 to 60 with alopecia areata. Some clones in this sample may be carry-over from other donors' samples. The CDR3 runs from the conserved cysteine through the conserved F or W. A D gene is named only where the DNA matches it firmly. Clone size is shown for a subset of rows, as once, few, many or a class of expanded clone.

clone_size j_call v_call d_call cdr3_nt cdr3_aa
NA TRBJ2-7 TRBV28 TRBD1 TGTGCCAGCAGTCCCTTCGGACAGGGGGCCTACGAGCAGTACTTC CASSPFGQGAYEQYF
NA TRBJ2-1 TRBV3-1 NA TGTGCCAGCAGCCAAGAGGTAGCGGTTACCTACAATGAGCAGTTCTTC CASSQEVAVTYNEQFF
few TRBJ2-5 TRBV6-2/TRBV6-3 NA TGTGCCAGCAGTTACTCTACCAGGGCGGAGACCCAGTACTTC CASSYSTRAETQYF
few TRBJ2-3 TRBV25-1 NA TGTGCCAGCAGCCGGCCTAGCGAGAGCACAGATACGCAGTATTTT CASSRPSESTDTQYF
few TRBJ1-3 TRBV28 TRBD1 TGTGCCAGCAGTGGGACAGGGTCAGAAAACACCATATATTTT CASSGTGSENTIYF
NA TRBJ2-7 TRBV18 NA TGTGCCAGCTCAGCGACGACCGGGACAACCTACGAGCAGTACTTC CASSATTGTTYEQYF
many TRBJ2-7 TRBV11-2 NA TGTGCCAGCAGCTTAGTTCACGGCTCCTACGAGCAGTACTTC CASSLVHGSYEQYF
few TRBJ1-2 TRBV7-9 NA TGTGCCAGCAGCGAACTGGAAGGCTACACCTTC CASSELEGYTF
many TRBJ2-2 TRBV6-5 NA TGTGCCAGCAGTTACTCGGGTTCTAGTATCCAAGGGGAGCTGTTTTTT CASSYSGSSIQGELFF
NA TRBJ2-5 TRBV12-3/TRBV12-4 NA TGTGCCAGCAGTTTAGGTAGAAGGAGGATTCAAGAGACCCAGTACTTC CASSLGRRRIQETQYF
many TRBJ2-4 TRBV3-1 NA TGTGCCAGCAGCCAAGATTACAGGGATACACAAAACATTCAGTACTTC CASSQDYRDTQNIQYF
few TRBJ1-4 TRBV20-1 NA TGCAGTGCTAGAGAGCAGTGGGAAAAACTGTTTTTT CSAREQWEKLFF
NA TRBJ1-1 TRBV4-1 NA TGCGCCAGCAGCCAAGATATAGCGAACACTGAAGCTTTCTTT CASSQDIANTEAFF
NA TRBJ1-1 TRBV12-3/TRBV12-4 NA TGTGCCAGCAGTTTAAACGGCCCTCCTCTCCGGGTGAAAGCTTTCTTT CASSLNGPPLRVKAFF
many TRBJ1-1 TRBV18 NA TGTGCCAGCTCACCTCAAGGAATGAACACTGAAGCTTTCTTT CASSPQGMNTEAFF
few TRBJ1-2 TRBV7-9 TRBD1 TGTGCCAGCAGCTCCGGACAGGGGTTAAACTATGGCTACACCTTC CASSSGQGLNYGYTF
few TRBJ2-3 TRBV7-9 TRBD2 TGTGCCAGCAGCCGGGGGGGCGGACGCACAGATACGCAGTATTTT CASSRGGGRTDTQYF
NA TRBJ1-1 TRBV29-1 TRBD1 TGCAGCGTAGGACAGGGCCACATGGTGGCTGAAGCTTTCTTT CSVGQGHMVAEAFF
many TRBJ2-1 TRBV11-3 TRBD2 TGTGCCAGCAGCTCCGCTAACGGGAGGGCCTACAATGAGCAGTTCTTC CASSSANGRAYNEQFF
NA TRBJ2-2 TRBV2 NA TGTGCGGCCTACACCGGGGAGCTGTTTTTT CAAYTGELFF
few TRBJ2-7 TRBV20-1 NA TGCAGTGCTAGAGAGGAAGCGTTGGGTAGGACCTACGAGCAGTACTTC CSAREEALGRTYEQYF
NA TRBJ2-1 TRBV29-1 NA TGCAGCGTTGGCGGGGGCCCGGCTAGTCCCTACAATGAGCAGTTCTTC CSVGGGPASPYNEQFF
many TRBJ2-3 TRBV7-6 NA TGTGCCAGCAGCCAAGATGGGGGTAGCACAGATACGCAGTATTTT CASSQDGGSTDTQYF
NA TRBJ2-5 TRBV29-1 NA TGCAGCGCCGGGATGATAGAGACCCAGTACTTC CSAGMIETQYF
NA TRBJ2-5 TRBV28 NA TGTGCCAGCAGTTTAGGAGCGATGGAGACCCAGTACTTC CASSLGAMETQYF
NA TRBJ1-5 TRBV6-6 NA TGTGCCAGCAGTTACTCTGTACGCAGGGCGCGGCAGCCCCAGCATTTT CASSYSVRRARQPQHF
many TRBJ2-6 TRBV7-8 TRBD1 TGTGCCAGCAGCTCGTACACAGGGGCAGGGGCCAACGTCCTGACTTTC CASSSYTGAGANVLTF
many TRBJ1-3 TRBV9 NA TGTGCCAGCAGCGTAGCACCGCCCCGCCAGGGAGCTGGAAACACCATATATTTT CASSVAPPRQGAGNTIYF
NA TRBJ2-3 TRBV9 NA TGTGCCAGCAGCTCAAAGGCCGGGGTGCATTCAGATACGCAGTATTTT CASSSKAGVHSDTQYF
few TRBJ2-3 TRBV28 TRBD2 TGTGCCAGCAGGTTAGGGCTAGCGGGCGCTACGCAGTATTTT CASRLGLAGATQYF
NA TRBJ2-7 TRBV13 NA TGTGCCAGCAGCTTATCCAGCGGTCCCTACGAGCAGTACTTC CASSLSSGPYEQYF
few TRBJ1-1 TRBV20-1 TRBD1 TGCAGTGCTAGATCAGGGGACAGTGTGAACACTGAAGCTTTCTTT CSARSGDSVNTEAFF
many TRBJ1-5 TRBV4-1 NA TGCGCCAGCAGCACAAGATTGGGCAGGGATCAGCCCCAGCATTTT CASSTRLGRDQPQHF
NA TRBJ2-3 TRBV7-9 NA TGTGCCAGCAGCTTCCACACAGATACGCAGTATTTT CASSFHTDTQYF
few TRBJ1-1 TRBV29-1 NA TGCAGCGTTGAAGATCATTGGAACTCGAACACTGAAGCTTTCTTT CSVEDHWNSNTEAFF
many TRBJ2-2 TRBV5-1 NA TGCGCCAGCAGCTTAACAGGGAAGGAGGGCACCGGGGAGCTGTTTTTT CASSLTGKEGTGELFF
many TRBJ2-1 TRBV5-1 NA TGCGCCAGCAGCTCGGGGCGGGCCAATGAGCAGTTCTTC CASSSGRANEQFF
many TRBJ1-1 TRBV18 NA TGTGCCAGCTCACCACCGTCGGGGGTGAACACTGAAGCTTTCTTT CASSPPSGVNTEAFF
NA TRBJ1-5 TRBV28 NA TGTGCCAGCATCACGGGGGGCAGTTATAGCAATCAGCCCCAGCATTTT CASITGGSYSNQPQHF
once TRBJ2-5 TRBV28 TRBD1 TGTGCCAGCAGGCCGAGGGGGCGGCAAGAGACCCAGTACTTC CASRPRGRQETQYF
NA TRBJ1-6 TRBV20-1 NA TGCAGTGCGCCGACCGAAGGGGCAGGAAATTCACCCCTCCACTTT CSAPTEGAGNSPLHF
many TRBJ2-7 TRBV2 NA TGTGCCAGCGGGGGGACGCGCTACGAGCAGTACTTC CASGGTRYEQYF
NA TRBJ1-1 TRBV7-2 NA TGTGCCAGCCGCTTGGGGTTTTCCGGAGCTTTCTTT CASRLGFSGAFF
NA TRBJ1-1 TRBV3-1 NA TGTGCCAGCAGCCTGGCGAGTGGGAACACTGAAGCTTTCTTT CASSLASGNTEAFF
many TRBJ2-7 TRBV7-9 TRBD2 TGTGCCAGCAGCTTTAAGGAGCGGGAGGGCGGTGAGCAGTACTTC CASSFKEREGGEQYF
many TRBJ2-7 TRBV20-1 TRBD2 TGCAGTGCTAGTCTGCGGGAGTCGGGCTTTGACGAGCAGTACTTC CSASLRESGFDEQYF
NA TRBJ1-1 TRBV4-3 NA TGCGCCAGCAGCCAATGGGGGCAGACTGAAGCTTTCTTT CASSQWGQTEAFF